The 25 T cell receptor beta chains reported below all come from one sample, sequenced in a study of T cells in Graves' hyperthyroidism and ophthalmopathy (dated by TCRdb to 2018 to 2020). The method behind the library was multiplex PCR. Sequencing was carried out with an Illumina HiSeq 2000. The TCR beta CDR3 regions were amplified from the RNA transcripts. The TCR CDR3 was subjected to a first round of RT-PCR using the HTBI primer set and the Qiagen OneStep RT-PCR kit. Starting from the raw public reads, TCRdb applied fastp trimming at Q25, assembled clones with MiXCR and retained in-frame beta chains. For every CDR3 protein sequence, its rows merge into one entry that carries the most common genes and DNA. Present in this sample are about 420,000 distinct CDR3 sequences, 12% to 15% of which were seen just once. About 4.9% of the sample belongs to the ten largest clones. Input material: blood. The receptor source for this set is a woman under 30 with Graves' hyperthyroidism.

There are a few counts of this clonotype. A much larger clone lies one base from this, so it may be a read error. The gene calls are TRBV4-1 and TRBJ2-5; 8 bases are a match to TRBD2. The CDR3 consists of 17 residues. With V trimmed by 0 bases and J by 9 bases, 15 bases remained unmatched. Germline V gene data show CDR1 as MGHRA and CDR2 as YSYEKL. CDR3 bases: TGCGCCAGCAGCCAAGAATACGGGAGGGCCATCGGGGAGGCCCAGTACTTC. Translated: CASSQEYGRAIGEAQYF.

This clonotype was detected ten times or more. The chain has TRBV28 and TRBJ1-6, with D unclear. There are 15 residues in the CDR3. Trimming shortened V by 5 bases and J by 9 bases, and 17 bases separated the two germline ends. CDR1 is MDHEN and CDR2 is SYDVKM in the germline V gene. CDR3 bases: TGTGCCAGCAGTGGAAATTTGGGTTCGGGTTCACCCCTCCACTTT. It is translated as CASSGNLGSGSPLHF.

This chain joins TRBV7-2 and TRBJ1-4, with D perhaps matching TRBD1 (6 bases). Germline loops: CDR1 SGHTA, CDR2 FQGNSA. The CDR3 spans 15 residues. Trimming shortened V by 5 bases and J by 7 bases, and 17 bases separated the two germline ends. The CDR3 region is CASSLIEGGGEKLFF. The CDR3 region has the DNA TGTGCCAGCAGCCTTATAGAGGGGGGGGGTGAAAAACTGTTTTTT.

This clonotype was seen a few times. V usage is TRBV29-1 and J usage is TRBJ2-5; TRBD2 matches 13 bases. V lost 4 bases to trimming and J lost 5 bases; unmatched junction nucleotides: 7. The length of the CDR3 is 15 residues. Per the germline V gene, CDR1 is SQVTM and CDR2 is ANQGSEA. CDR3 sequence reads: CSVGTSGRSGETQYF. CDR3 sequence (DNA): TGCAGCGTTGGGACTAGCGGGAGATCGGGGGAGACCCAGTACTTC.

This clonotype was seen repeatedly, ten times or more. The V gene is TRBV2, the J gene TRBJ2-1; D is possibly TRBD2 (5 bases). Per germline, CDR1 SNHLY and CDR2 FYNNEI. CDR3 length equals 16 residues. Trimming took off 4 bases at V and 4 bases at J, with 17 bases between the two ends. The CDR3 sequence is CASSVRKRTSYNEQFF. The CDR3 coding sequence is TGTGCCAGCAGTGTAAGGAAGCGGACCTCTTACAATGAGCAGTTCTTC.

This clonotype was recorded many times. V gene TRBV11-2 combines with J gene TRBJ2-3; 13 bases fit TRBD2. CDR3 size: 16 residues. J lost 2 bases, V lost 8 bases, and 7 bases had no gene match. Germline V gene data show CDR1 as SGHAT and CDR2 as FQNNGV. CDR3 region: CASLPGTSGTTDTQYF. In DNA form, the CDR3 reads TGTGCCAGCTTGCCCGGGACTAGCGGGACCACAGATACGCAGTATTTT.

There are a few counts of this clonotype. The rearrangement links TRBV28 to TRBJ2-5, with 9 positions matching TRBD1. Germline V lookup: CDR1 MDHEN, CDR2 SYDVKM. The CDR3 covers 16 residues. The V gene end was trimmed by 4 bases and the J gene end by 5 bases; junction bases not matched to a gene: 11. Here the CDR3 DNA reads TGTGCCAGCAGTTGGAGCTTCTGGGACAGGGATGAGACCCAGTACTTC. Translating it yields CASSWSFWDRDETQYF.

In its sample, this clonotype was seen many times. The chain is built from TRBV20-1 and TRBJ2-1; 12 nucleotides align to TRBD2. V dropped 1 base and J dropped 6; count of bases not matched to a gene: 4. Germline V lookup: CDR1 DFQATT, CDR2 SNEGSKA (reference sequence). The CDR3 sequence is 15 residues long. CDR3 coding DNA: TGCAGTGCTAGAGCACTAGCGGGAGGATTCAATGAGCAGTTCTTC. Its translation: CSARALAGGFNEQFF.

This clonotype was observed many times. This chain links TRBV28 with TRBJ1-5, with D hard to call. V dropped 6 bases and J dropped 3 bases, with 6 bases sitting between them. The germline V gene encodes CDR1 MDHEN and CDR2 SYDVKM. The CDR3 sequence is 12 residues long. CDR3 nucleotides: TGTGCCAGCAGCCGAAACAATCAGCCCCAGCATTTT. Its protein product is CASSRNNQPQHF.

This clonotype has just a few counts. The chain combines TRBV10-3 with TRBJ2-6; D remains ambiguous. The V end was cut by 6 bases, the J end by 0 bases, with 6 bases between. The CDR3 loop spans 14 amino acids. The germline gives CDR1 ENHRY, CDR2 SYGVKD. CDR3 coding DNA: TGTGCCATCAGCTCAAGCTCTGGGGCCAACGTCCTGACTTTC. This sequence encodes CAISSSSGANVLTF.

This clonotype was counted at least ten times. The chain links TRBV2 to TRBJ2-7; the match to TRBD2 covers 12 bases. Germline CDR1 SNHLY, CDR2 FYNNEI. The V segment lost 6 bases and the J segment 6 bases; nucleotides outside the gene matches: 12. The CDR3 covers 16 residues. The CDR3 protein is CASRVNPGLAGVEQYF. In DNA form, the CDR3 reads TGTGCCAGCAGAGTCAATCCGGGACTAGCGGGCGTCGAGCAGTACTTC.

This sequence joins TRBV10-3 and TRBJ2-1; D tentatively fits TRBD1 or TRBD2 (5 bases each). CDR3 length: 14 residues. V was trimmed by 7 bases and J by 6 bases, leaving 16 bases between them. Per the germline V gene, CDR1 is ENHRY and CDR2 is SYGVKD. The chain's CDR3 is CAITDVGDTNEQFF. In DNA form, the CDR3 reads TGTGCCATCACCGACGTGGGGGATACCAATGAGCAGTTCTTC.

This clonotype was seen many times. The V and J genes are TRBV12-3 or TRBV12-4 and TRBJ1-1, with unresolved D. This CDR3 is built from 13 residues. V was trimmed by 6 bases and J by 1 base, leaving 9 bases between them. This chain's CDR3 is CASRSLGNTEAFF. DNA for the CDR3: TGTGCCAGCAGAAGTTTGGGGAACACTGAAGCTTTCTTT.

In the case of this clonotype: A much larger clone differs by one base, so this may be a read error. V and J are TRBV28 and TRBJ2-7, with no clear D. The germline CDR1 and CDR2 sequences are MDHEN and SYDVKM. V lost 4 bases to trimming and J lost 2 bases, with 12 bases between them. The CDR3 is 14 amino acids. CDR3 sequence: CASSSQATPYEQYF. CDR3 DNA: TGTGCCAGCAGTTCCCAGGCGACTCCCTACGAGCAGTACTTC.

The V gene is TRBV27, the J gene TRBJ1-5; TRBD1 agrees at 7 bases. Germline CDR1 MNHEY, CDR2 SMNVEV (reference sequence). CDR3 length equals 14 residues. With V trimmed by 6 bases and J by 3 bases, 5 bases remained unmatched. The DNA of the CDR3 is TGTGCCAGCAGACCAGGACAGGCCAATCAGCCCCAGCATTTT. Its translation is CASRPGQANQPQHF.

The CDR3 sequence: CSARDSRVAVPNSPLHF. CDR3 nucleotides: TGCAGTGCTAGAGATAGTAGGGTCGCGGTGCCTAATTCACCCCTCCACTTT. The J gene is TRBJ1-6, the V gene TRBV20-1; no definite D call. This CDR3 contains 17 residues. CDR1 is DFQATT and CDR2 is SNEGSKA in the germline V gene (reference sequence). Trimming removed 0 bases at V and 6 bases at J, with 18 bases between.

Ten or more counts support this clonotype. The V gene is TRBV13, the J gene TRBJ2-7; D assignment may be TRBD1 or TRBD2 (5 bases each). The CDR3 loop spans 16 amino acids. The V end lost 4 bases, the J end lost 5 bases, and 21 bases lay between the germline ends. CDR1 is PRHDT, CDR2 FYEKMQ, per germline (reference sequence). Written as DNA, the CDR3 is TGTGCCAGCAGCTCCCGCCGGGACCTCCCAGCGGACGAGCAGTACTTC. Residues: CASSSRRDLPADEQYF.

This clonotype was seen ten or more times. The V gene is TRBV20-1, the J gene TRBJ1-5; a possible D gene is TRBD1 (5 bases). The CDR3 is made up of 13 amino acids. The germline V gene has CDR1 DFQATT and CDR2 SNEGSKA (reference sequence). Trimming shortened V by 4 bases and J by 3 bases, and 10 bases separated the two germline ends. The CDR3 sequence is CSATGSPNQPQHF. In DNA form, the CDR3 reads TGCAGTGCTACAGGGAGCCCCAATCAGCCCCAGCATTTT.

The chain couples TRBV9 to TRBJ1-2; 7 bases agree with TRBD1. The CDR3 has 16 residues. Germline trimming cut 3 bases from V and 4 bases from J; bases unmatched to any gene: 12. The germline CDR1 and CDR2 sequences are SGDLS and YYNGEE. The CDR3 protein is CASSDPSGGGLYGYTF. The DNA of the CDR3 is TGTGCCAGCAGCGACCCTTCAGGGGGAGGTCTCTATGGCTACACCTTC.

This clonotype was recorded a few times. The gene calls are TRBV9 and TRBJ1-6; D not certain. Germline V gives CDR1 SGDLS, CDR2 YYNGEE. Trimming took 4 bases from V and 3 from J, leaving 14 bases between them. This CDR3 is built from 16 residues. CDR3 sequence reads: CASSKAPADYNSPLHF. CDR3 DNA sequence: TGTGCCAGCAGCAAAGCACCGGCCGACTATAATTCACCCCTCCACTTT.

The chain combines TRBV28 with TRBJ2-7, with D possibly being TRBD1 or TRBD2 (5 bases each). V was shortened by 2 bases and J by 1 base, with 15 bases between the two germline ends. Germline CDR1 reads MDHEN; CDR2 reads SYDVKM. The CDR3 has 16 residues. The CDR3 DNA reads as TGTGCCAGCAGTTTACCGACCACCGGGGCGTCCTACGAGCAGTACTTC. It is translated as CASSLPTTGASYEQYF.

V gene TRBV5-1 combines with J gene TRBJ2-3, with 8 bases matching TRBD1. This CDR3 region has 14 residues. The V gene's germline CDR1 is SGHRS and CDR2 YFSETQ. After removal of 6 bases from V and 4 bases from J, the junction contained 7 bases not matched to a gene. This chain's CDR3 is CASIQTGAPDTQYF. CDR3 DNA: TGCGCCAGCATACAGACAGGGGCGCCAGATACGCAGTATTTT.

V gene TRBV20-1 combines with J gene TRBJ2-5; D perhaps matches TRBD2 (5 bases). The V end lost 3 bases, the J end lost 4 bases, and 9 bases lay between the germline ends. Germline loops: CDR1 DFQATT, CDR2 SNEGSKA (reference sequence). CDR3 length equals 12 residues. CDR3 region: CSASFGLETQYF. The CDR3 DNA sequence: TGCAGTGCTAGTTTCGGACTAGAGACCCAGTACTTC.

This clonotype was seen repeatedly, ten times or more. CDR3 in amino acids: CATRMGTGNTEAFF. The CDR3 bases are TGTGCTACCCGTATGGGGACGGGAAACACTGAAGCTTTCTTT. The chain couples TRBV12-5 to TRBJ1-1; maybe TRBD1 (5 bases). The CDR3 runs 14 residues. The V gene's germline CDR1 is LGHNT and CDR2 FRNRAP. The ends were cut back, 10 bases at V and 2 bases at J, with 17 bases in the middle.

V and J are TRBV20-1 and TRBJ1-5; 7 bases align to TRBD1. The CDR3 is 15 amino acids. The J segment lost 1 base and the V segment lost 5 bases, leaving 8 bases of the junction unmatched. CDR1 is DFQATT and CDR2 is SNEGSKA in the germline V gene (reference sequence). The CDR3 DNA is TGCAGTGCTCGTACCGGGACAGACAGCAATCAGCCCCAGCATTTT. Protein sequence: CSARTGTDSNQPQHF.